The present TCR beta chain was sequenced within a study of T-cell memory formation after mild COVID-19. Study-wide points: Pre-infection memory showed some responding clones, and this suggested that cross-reactive memory joined. Most CD4+ clones that shrank were in CM and EM, while CD8+ ones turned up in EMRA.

Each CDR3 protein is one row after TCRdb ran MiXCR on the 5' RACE reads. The sample includes some 260,000 distinct CDR3 sequences, roughly 15% seen only once; the top ten take 3% to 4.5%. Germline V gene data show CDR1 as KGHSH and CDR2 as LQKENI. After removal of 3 bases from V and 5 bases from J, the junction contained 6 bases not matched to a gene. The CDR3 totals 14 residues. Details on this clonotype: Its target is unknown.

The clonotype comes from a man aged 18 to 29 who had mild COVID-19 (a few samples of this study predate the infection). Cell type and time point are not known. Sequencing used PBMCs or a T cell subset sorted from them (not recorded which). V and J are TRBV18 and TRBJ2-5, with TRBD2 matching over 7 bases. The chain's CDR3 is CASSPGPGRETQYF. DNA for the CDR3: TGTGCCAGCTCACCCGGACCCGGGAGGGAGACCCAGTACTTC.